These T cell receptor beta chains were read from a single sample in a study of regulatory T cells in long-lasting Graves disease. TCRdb redid the calling of the multiplex PCR reads with MiXCR, one entry per CDR3 protein. The sample holds 400,000 to 500,000 distinct CDR3 sequences, around 13% seen once. The same sample was also used in a study of T cells in Graves' hyperthyroidism and ophthalmopathy.

Sequences were derived from peripheral blood mononuclear cells (PBMCs), sampled at new diagnosis, from a patient treated with antithyroid drugs. These receptors were collected from a woman in her forties or fifties with Graves disease. The CDR3 runs from the conserved cysteine through the conserved F or W. The D gene is left open where the match is weak. The size of a clone is reported for some rows only, either as once, few or many, or as a class for expanded clones.

D gene	clone size	V gene	J gene	CDR3 protein	CDR3 DNA
TRBD2	many	TRBV28	TRBJ2-7	CASSTRTSGAYEQYF	TGTGCCAGCAGTACAAGGACTAGCGGGGCCTACGAGCAGTACTTC
NA	few	TRBV19	TRBJ2-1	CASSIAPSSYNEQFF	TGTGCCAGTAGTATTGCCCCCAGCTCCTACAATGAGCAGTTCTTC
TRBD2	NA	TRBV9	TRBJ2-1	CASSATRGTSGSGSYNEQFF	TGTGCCAGCAGCGCAACACGCGGGACTAGCGGGAGTGGGTCCTACAATGAGCAGTTCTTC
NA	many	TRBV28	TRBJ2-7	CASSLGGAPYEQYF	TGTGCCAGCAGTTTAGGGGGGGCACCCTACGAGCAGTACTTC
TRBD2	NA	TRBV11-3	TRBJ2-1	CASSQDRGGGRGLSASYNEQFF	TGCGCCAGCAGCCAAGACCGGGGGGGGGGCAGGGGACTAAGCGCCTCCTACAATGAGCAGTTCTTC
NA	many	TRBV27	TRBJ2-1	CASSPYPRSQGGNEQFF	TGTGCCAGCAGTCCATACCCCCGAAGTCAAGGGGGAAATGAGCAGTTCTTC
TRBD1	NA	TRBV5-4	TRBJ1-6	CASSSPPGQGHSPLHF	TGTGCCAGCAGCTCGCCACCGGGACAGGGACATTCACCCCTCCACTTT
NA	many	TRBV28	TRBJ1-5	CASSLPGQPQHF	TGTGCCAGCAGTTTACCAGGGCAGCCCCAGCATTTT
NA	few	TRBV5-1	TRBJ2-1	CASSVGSADNEQFF	TGCGCCAGCAGCGTAGGTAGCGCTGACAATGAGCAGTTCTTC
NA	few	TRBV19	TRBJ2-7	CASSIAGSPYEQYF	TGTGCCAGTAGTATCGCGGGTAGTCCCTACGAGCAGTACTTC
NA	NA	TRBV27	TRBJ1-3	CASSLSGSSGNTIYF	TGTGCCAGCAGTTTATCAGGGAGCTCTGGAAACACCATATATTTT